This T cell receptor beta chain is from a study of cytomegalovirus exposure and HLA in healthy donors. This clone was detected only a few times. The antigen remains unidentified. This cohort consisted of healthy bone marrow donors. Study-wide points: Cytomegalovirus-associated TCR beta chains were listed, numbering 150 to 200.

This CDR3 has 17 amino acids. V was pared by 5 bases and J by 2 bases, with 20 bases between. Looked up from germline, CDR1 is SGHTA and CDR2 is FQGTGA. With 60 Vbeta and 13 Jbeta primers, the PCR was carried out. Measured with immunoSEQ multiplex PCR; TCRdb has only the in-frame clones, and not every one. This table has under 70,000 clones, 70% to 80% appearing once. This chain uses TRBV7-3 with TRBJ2-3; perhaps TRBD2 as D (6 bases). Sequencing was carried out using PBMCs. This TCR derives from a woman aged 55-70 years in good health and CMV-seropositive. The CDR3 DNA follows: TGTGCCAGCAGCGGAGACCAAAGCGGGCCTTACACAGATACGCAGTATTTT. Translating gives CASSGDQSGPYTDTQYF.